This TCR beta chain was retrieved from a study of beta chain features in type 1 diabetes. Study-wide points: It was possible that PCR favored shorter templates, equally so in patients and controls.

Losses at the gene ends were 5 bases for V and 2 bases for J; bases not matched to a gene: 7. The CDR3 loop spans 16 amino acids. CDR1 is SGHTA and CDR2 is FQGNSA in the germline V gene. To note about this clone: The antigen is undetermined.

As every portion of the isolated RNA was reverse transcribed, the sequencing read expressed TCRB transcripts. Each sample of naive, central memory or regulatory T cells had, on average, approximately 3.5 million reads. Method: immunoSEQ multiplex PCR; TCRdb's copy keeps in-frame clones and lacks some. The data contain fewer than 400,000 clones, roughly 8% of them singletons. The J gene is TRBJ2-1, the V gene TRBV7-2; TRBD2 matches 9 bases. This TCR was sampled from a woman in her late teens or twenties in good health. Sequencing input: central memory CD4+ T cells from blood. The CDR3 here is CASSHRSSGTYNEQFF. The CDR3 nucleotides are TGTGCCAGCAGCCACCGTTCTAGCGGGACCTACAATGAGCAGTTCTTC.